Presented here are 25 T cell receptor beta chains from one specimen sequenced in a study of cytomegalovirus exposure and HLA in healthy donors. Libraries were prepared by immunoSEQ multiplex PCR; TCRdb keeps only in-frame clonotypes and omits some of them. Counted here are 100,000 to 150,000 clones, around nine tenths occurring once; the ten biggest clones make up roughly 1.4%. What was sequenced was PBMCs. Receptors were obtained from a man aged 25-40 years in good health and CMV-seronegative.

This clone came up once. The V call is TRBV11-2, the J call TRBJ2-7; 7 bases agree with TRBD1. The trim removed 5 bases at V and 2 bases at J, leaving 9 bases unmatched. The CDR3 has 15 amino acids. Germline CDR1 and CDR2: SGHAT and FQNNGV. In DNA, the CDR3 is TGTGCCAGCAGCATTTCGACAGGGAGCACCTACGAGCAGTACTTC. This codes for CASSISTGSTYEQYF.

This clone has a handful of counts. The V and J genes are TRBV30 and TRBJ1-1; no firm D call. Germline values: CDR1 GTSNPN, CDR2 SVGIG (reference sequence). This CDR3 region has 12 residues. V lost 7 bases and J 6 bases, leaving 15 bases between the germline ends. The CDR3 is CASHTLSAEAFF. The CDR3 DNA reads as TGTGCCTCGCACACCCTAAGCGCTGAAGCTTTCTTT.

The chain couples TRBV30 to TRBJ1-2; weak D call: TRBD1 (5 bases). The germline V gene encodes CDR1 GTSNPN and CDR2 SVGIG (reference sequence). Trimming removed 4 bases from V and 8 bases from J, with 14 bases in between. The CDR3 runs 12 residues. CDR3 sequence (DNA): TGTGCCTGGAATAGGGGAAGCGGGGGCTACACCTTC. Encoded protein: CAWNRGSGGYTF.

The J gene is TRBJ1-1, the V gene TRBV18; D is unclear. Germline V CDR1 and CDR2: KGHSH, LQKENI. The CDR3 is 15 residues long. V was cut by 3 bases and J by 2 bases, with 13 bases left in between. The CDR3 coding sequence is TGTGCCAGCTCACCGAGGGAGTCCGCTAACACTGAAGCTTTCTTT. Translation gives CASSPRESANTEAFF. The variable domain in full, completed from reference TRBV18 and TRBJ1-1, reads NAGVMQNPRHLVRRRGQEARLRCSPMKGHSHVYWYRQLPEEGLKFMVYLQKENIIDESGMPKERFSAEFPKEGPSILRIQQVVRGDSAAYFCASSPRESANTEAFFGQGTRLTVV.

This chain joins TRBV19 and TRBJ2-7; tentatively, D is TRBD2 (6 bases). Trimming removed 5 bases from V and 6 bases from J, with 26 bases in between. Germline V gives CDR1 LNHDA, CDR2 SQIVND (reference sequence). The CDR3 length is 17 residues. CDR3 bases: TGTGCCAGTAGTTCGGCCTCGACTAGGGTTTCCTTGCGCGAGCAGTACTTC. This sequence encodes CASSSASTRVSLREQYF. Full variable domain (remainder filled in from reference TRBV19 and TRBJ2-7): DGGITQSPKYLFRKEGQNVTLSCEQNLNHDAMYWYRQDPGQGLRLIYYSQIVNDFQKGDIAEGYSVSREKKESFPLTVTSAQKNPTAFYLCASSSASTRVSLREQYFGPGTRLTVT.

This chain connects TRBV28 to TRBJ1-5; TRBD1 matches at 7 bases. The germline gives CDR1 MDHEN, CDR2 SYDVKM. With V trimmed by 8 bases and J by 7 bases, 14 bases remained unmatched. This CDR3 region has 15 residues. CDR3: CASGRMRGQGQPQHF. The CDR3 DNA follows: TGTGCCAGCGGAAGGATGAGGGGGCAAGGGCAGCCCCAGCATTTT.

This clone appeared a few times. V usage is TRBV9 and J usage is TRBJ2-7, with 7 bases that match TRBD1. The CDR3 consists of 15 residues. Germline assignment: CDR1 SGDLS and CDR2 YYNGEE. V lost 0 bases to trimming and J lost 5 bases; unmatched junction nucleotides: 8. Here the CDR3 reads CASSVDGTAQNEQYF. The CDR3 nucleotides read TGTGCCAGCAGCGTAGACGGGACAGCTCAGAACGAGCAGTACTTC.

The chain is built from TRBV9 and TRBJ2-1; maybe TRBD2 (6 bases). This CDR3 is 13 amino acids long. Germline CDR1 and CDR2: SGDLS and YYNGEE. With 7 bases removed from V and 0 bases from J, the gap between germline ends came to 8 bases. CDR3 in DNA: TGTGCCAGCGGGAGGACCTCCTACAATGAGCAGTTCTTC. This encodes CASGRTSYNEQFF. Together with reference TRBV9 and TRBJ2-1, the CDR3 gives the full variable domain: DSGVTQTPKHLITATGQRVTLRCSPRSGDLSVYWYQQSLDQGLQFLIQYYNGEERAKGNILERFSAQQFPDLHSELNLSSLELGDSALYFCASGRTSYNEQFFGPGTRLTVL.

This chain connects TRBV6-6 to TRBJ2-7; 8 nucleotides align to TRBD1. From germline, CDR1 is MNHNY and CDR2 SVGAGI (reference sequence). V shed 5 bases and J 3 bases; nucleotides not matched to a gene: 9. The CDR3 totals 15 residues. CDR3: CASSTRTGYSYEQYF. Here the CDR3 DNA reads TGTGCCAGCAGTACTCGGACAGGGTATAGCTACGAGCAGTACTTC.

This chain links TRBV9 with TRBJ1-1; D may be TRBD1 (5 bases). Trimming took off 5 bases at V and 3 bases at J, with 11 bases between the two ends. Germline CDR1 reads SGDLS; CDR2 reads YYNGEE. This CDR3 is 13 amino acids long. Here the CDR3 DNA reads TGTGCCAGCAGTGTGACAGAACACACTGAAGCTTTCTTT. Encoded protein: CASSVTEHTEAFF.

The chain links TRBV7-3 to TRBJ2-1; 11 bases fit TRBD2. This CDR3 comprises 15 residues. Germline V gene lookup returns CDR1 SGHTA and CDR2 FQGTGA. V was clipped by 4 bases and J by 7 bases; unmatched bases: 6. The CDR3 loop is CASSYLAGGLNEQFF. DNA for the CDR3: TGTGCCAGCAGCTACCTAGCGGGAGGCCTGAATGAGCAGTTCTTC.

J is TRBJ2-5 and V is TRBV29-1, with D perhaps TRBD1 (5 bases). With 4 bases removed from V and 2 bases from J, the gap between germline ends came to 8 bases. CDR3 length: 12 residues. Germline V lookup: CDR1 SQVTM, CDR2 ANQGSEA. CDR3 DNA sequence: TGCAGCGTTGGGCAGGGTCAAGAGACCCAGTACTTC. Amino acids: CSVGQGQETQYF.

The chain is built from TRBV15 and TRBJ1-5; TRBD1 matches 10 bases. The CDR3 covers 15 residues. With 4 bases clipped from V and 2 bases from J, the junction kept 2 bases outside the gene matches. Germline lookup yields CDR1 LNHNV and CDR2 YYDKDF (reference sequence). CDR3: CATSTGQGGNQPQHF. CDR3 DNA: TGTGCCACCAGCACTGGACAGGGGGGCAATCAGCCCCAGCATTTT.

The gene calls are TRBV9 and TRBJ2-7; 10 bases match TRBD2. Germline CDR1 SGDLS, CDR2 YYNGEE. The CDR3 is 16 residues long. The junction had 9 bases not matched to a gene; V was cut back by 3 bases and J by 3 bases. CDR3 region: CASSGGSGLADYEQYF. The DNA of the CDR3 is TGTGCCAGCAGCGGGGGGAGCGGACTAGCGGACTACGAGCAGTACTTC.

V and J are TRBV6-1 and TRBJ1-1, with TRBD1 matching over 7 bases. Germline CDR1 and CDR2: MNHNS and SASEGT. CDR3 length: 15 residues. With 5 bases clipped from V and 5 bases from J, the junction kept 11 bases outside the gene matches. In DNA, the CDR3 is TGTGCCAGCAGTAGGGACAGCGGGGGAGGGACTGAAGCTTTCTTT. Protein sequence: CASSRDSGGGTEAFF.

This clone was observed a handful of times. The chain joins TRBV10-3 to TRBJ1-2; 8 nucleotides line up with TRBD1. Germline assignment: CDR1 ENHRY and CDR2 SYGVKD. The CDR3 has 14 amino acids. Trimming removed 4 bases from V and 6 bases from J; junction bases left unmatched: 7. CDR3 protein: CAISGPDRVDGYTF. The DNA for the CDR3 is TGTGCCATCAGTGGACCGGACAGGGTCGATGGCTACACCTTC.

In its sample, this clone was seen once. The J gene is TRBJ1-4, the V gene TRBV5-4; TRBD1 matches at 7 bases. In germline, CDR1 is SGHNT, CDR2 YYREEE (reference sequence). This CDR3 has 14 amino acids. Losses at the gene ends were 6 bases for V and 4 bases for J; bases not matched to a gene: 6. The CDR3 protein is CASNPGQINEKLFF. CDR3 nucleotide sequence: TGTGCCAGCAACCCGGGACAGATTAATGAAAAACTGTTTTTT.

The chain joins TRBV9 to TRBJ2-1; TRBD2 matches 8 bases. The germline V gene encodes CDR1 SGDLS and CDR2 YYNGEE. The CDR3 is made up of 16 amino acids. Losses at the gene ends were 1 base for V and 7 bases for J; bases not matched to a gene: 10. CDR3: CASSVTGTSRGNEQFF. Here the CDR3 DNA reads TGTGCCAGCAGCGTAACCGGGACTAGTCGGGGAAATGAGCAGTTCTTC. Variable domain in full (rest from reference TRBV9 and TRBJ2-1): DSGVTQTPKHLITATGQRVTLRCSPRSGDLSVYWYQQSLDQGLQFLIQYYNGEERAKGNILERFSAQQFPDLHSELNLSSLELGDSALYFCASSVTGTSRGNEQFFGPGTRLTVL.

CDR3 coding DNA: TGTGCCAGCAGCTTCTGGCAGGCAACCTTGAACACTGAAGCTTTCTTT. Translated, it gives CASSFWQATLNTEAFF. The V gene is TRBV11-2, the J gene TRBJ1-1, with unresolved D. The germline V gene has CDR1 SGHAT and CDR2 FQNNGV. This CDR3 region has 16 residues. Trimming took off 3 bases at V and 0 bases at J, with 14 bases between the two ends.

V is TRBV5-1 and J is TRBJ2-2; D might be TRBD2 (6 bases). Germline V lookup: CDR1 SGHRS, CDR2 YFSETQ. The CDR3 sequence is 14 residues long. V shed 4 bases and J shed 6 bases, with 13 bases lying between them. The CDR3, as DNA: TGCGCCAGCAGCCGGGAGACCTCGTCCGGGGAGCTGTTTTTT. Translated, it gives CASSRETSSGELFF. The whole variable domain, filled in from reference TRBV5-1 and TRBJ2-2, reads KAGVTQTPRYLIKTRGQQVTLSCSPISGHRSVSWYQQTPGQGLQFLFEYFSETQRNKGNFPGRFSGRQFSNSRSEMNVSTLELGDSALYLCASSRETSSGELFFGEGSRLTVL.

V and J are TRBV27 and TRBJ2-1, with TRBD2 matching over 8 bases. The junction had 9 bases not matched to a gene; V was cut back by 2 bases and J by 9 bases. CDR3 size: 15 residues. Germline-derived CDR1 and CDR2 are MNHEY and SMNVEV (reference sequence). The CDR3 DNA sequence: TGTGCCAGCAGTTTAGCGGGAGGAGTCATCGGTGAGCAGTTCTTC. Translated: CASSLAGGVIGEQFF.

The rearrangement links TRBV4-3 to TRBJ2-7; 7 bases match TRBD2. V lost 3 bases, J lost 4 bases, and 9 bases stayed unmatched. Per germline, CDR1 LGHNA and CDR2 YSLEER. CDR3 size: 15 residues. Here the CDR3 DNA reads TGCGCCAGCAGCCAGGGTATGGGGAGGGGATACGAGCAGTACTTC. This gives the protein CASSQGMGRGYEQYF.

V is TRBV18 and J is TRBJ2-3; D gene ambiguous. The V end lost 2 bases, the J end lost 2 bases, and 5 bases lay between the germline ends. The CDR3 length is 13 residues. The germline V gene encodes CDR1 KGHSH and CDR2 LQKENI. The CDR3 spells CASSPSLTDTQYF. The CDR3 DNA reads as TGTGCCAGCTCACCATCTCTCACAGATACGCAGTATTTT.

The chain recombines TRBV18 with TRBJ2-3; TRBD1 matches at 11 bases. With 1 base clipped from V and 3 bases from J, the junction kept 3 bases outside the gene matches. Germline CDR1 reads KGHSH; CDR2 reads LQKENI. This CDR3 has 16 residues. CDR3 residues: CASSPRGTGGTDTQYF. The CDR3, as DNA: TGTGCCAGCTCACCACGCGGGACAGGGGGGACAGATACGCAGTATTTT.

The chain couples TRBV2 to TRBJ2-4; 10 bases agree with TRBD1. CDR1 SNHLY and CDR2 FYNNEI come from the germline V gene. Trimming removed 4 bases from V and 3 bases from J; junction bases left unmatched: 3. The CDR3 runs to 15 residues. This chain's CDR3 is CASSGDRGGKNIQYF. DNA for the CDR3: TGTGCCAGCAGTGGGGACAGGGGTGGCAAAAACATTCAGTACTTC.